The rows below give T cell receptor beta chains drawn from one sample of a study of PD-L1 blockade in urothelial cancer. Measured with immunoSEQ multiplex PCR; TCRdb has only the in-frame clones, and not every one. The top ten hold around 0.94% of the sample, which has over 75,000 clones, roughly 90% seen once. This specimen consisted of PBMCs, obtained around atezolizumab (anti-PD-L1) treatment. The receptors derive from a woman older than 75 with urothelial cancer. CDR3s include the opening cysteine and the closing phenylalanine or tryptophan. D genes are given only for firm matches. Part of the rows lack a size; the others show once, few, many or a class for expanded clones.

v_gene: TRBV28
d_gene: TRBD1
j_gene: TRBJ1-3
abundance: NA
CDR3aa: CASSEQGAPTGNTIYF
CDR3nt: TGTGCCAGCAGTGAACAGGGGGCACCTACGGGAAACACCATATATTTT

v_gene: TRBV2
d_gene: NA
j_gene: TRBJ2-5
abundance: NA
CDR3aa: CASSRTEETQYF
CDR3nt: TGTGCCAGCAGCAGGACAGAAGAGACCCAGTACTTC

v_gene: TRBV12-1
d_gene: NA
j_gene: TRBJ2-7
abundance: NA
CDR3aa: CASSFRQGAGEQYF
CDR3nt: TGTGCCAGCAGCTTTAGACAGGGGGCCGGGGAGCAGTACTTC

v_gene: TRBV6-4
d_gene: TRBD1
j_gene: TRBJ2-7
abundance: NA
CDR3aa: CASMIRGSPYEQYF
CDR3nt: TGTGCCAGCATGATCAGGGGGTCACCCTACGAGCAGTACTTC

v_gene: TRBV6-4
d_gene: TRBD2
j_gene: TRBJ2-2
abundance: NA
CDR3aa: CASSDGSGTSGMNTGELFF
CDR3nt: TGTGCCAGCAGTGACGGGTCTGGGACTAGCGGGATGAACACCGGGGAGCTGTTTTTT

v_gene: TRBV7-2
d_gene: TRBD2
j_gene: TRBJ2-4
abundance: NA
CDR3aa: CASSLAAGAPKNIQYF
CDR3nt: TGTGCCAGCAGCTTAGCGGCGGGAGCCCCCAAAAACATTCAGTACTTC

v_gene: TRBV13
d_gene: NA
j_gene: TRBJ2-5
abundance: NA
CDR3aa: CASSFPDRPQETQYF
CDR3nt: TGTGCCAGCAGCTTCCCTGACAGGCCACAAGAGACCCAGTACTTC

v_gene: TRBV19
d_gene: TRBD1
j_gene: TRBJ1-5
abundance: NA
CDR3aa: CASMPKQGFNQPQHF
CDR3nt: TGTGCCAGTATGCCGAAACAGGGGTTCAATCAGCCCCAGCATTTT

v_gene: TRBV19
d_gene: TRBD1
j_gene: TRBJ1-1
abundance: NA
CDR3aa: CASSHSIPGQENTEAFF
CDR3nt: TGTGCCAGTAGCCACTCAATACCGGGACAGGAGAACACTGAAGCTTTCTTT

v_gene: TRBV2
d_gene: NA
j_gene: TRBJ2-7
abundance: NA
CDR3aa: CASSVGGYEQYF
CDR3nt: TGTGCCAGCTCCGTTGGGGGGTACGAGCAGTACTTC

v_gene: TRBV12-5
d_gene: NA
j_gene: TRBJ2-1
abundance: NA
CDR3aa: CASGLYQGNEQFF
CDR3nt: TGTGCTAGTGGTTTGTATCAGGGAAATGAGCAGTTCTTC

v_gene: TRBV20-1
d_gene: TRBD1
j_gene: TRBJ2-7
abundance: once
CDR3aa: CSARQGNEQYF
CDR3nt: TGCAGTGCTCGACAGGGAAACGAGCAGTACTTC

v_gene: TRBV29-1
d_gene: NA
j_gene: TRBJ1-5
abundance: NA
CDR3aa: CSVRQGNQPQHF
CDR3nt: TGCAGCGTTCGCCAGGGCAATCAGCCCCAGCATTTT

v_gene: TRBV11-3
d_gene: TRBD2
j_gene: TRBJ2-2
abundance: NA
CDR3aa: CASSPRGEGATPTGELFF
CDR3nt: TGTGCCAGCAGCCCCCGGGGGGAAGGCGCTACCCCCACCGGGGAGCTGTTTTTT

v_gene: TRBV20-1
d_gene: NA
j_gene: TRBJ1-5
abundance: NA
CDR3aa: CSARGGRAQHF
CDR3nt: TGCAGTGCTAGGGGGGGGAGGGCCCAGCATTTT

v_gene: TRBV25-1
d_gene: TRBD1
j_gene: TRBJ1-2
abundance: NA
CDR3aa: CASTTGYGYTF
CDR3nt: TGTGCCAGCACGACAGGGTACGGCTACACCTTC

v_gene: TRBV28
d_gene: NA
j_gene: TRBJ2-2
abundance: NA
CDR3aa: CASSLVPGINGELFF
CDR3nt: TGTGCCAGCAGTTTAGTCCCAGGAATTAACGGGGAGCTGTTTTTT

v_gene: TRBV4-1
d_gene: NA
j_gene: TRBJ1-2
abundance: NA
CDR3aa: CASSQETGSYGYTF
CDR3nt: TGCGCCAGCAGCCAAGAAACAGGGTCCTATGGCTACACCTTC

v_gene: TRBV2
d_gene: NA
j_gene: TRBJ2-3
abundance: NA
CDR3aa: CASSSDLPREDTQYF
CDR3nt: TGTGCCAGCAGTTCGGACTTGCCCAGAGAGGATACGCAGTATTTT

v_gene: TRBV9
d_gene: TRBD1
j_gene: TRBJ1-1
abundance: once
CDR3aa: CASRAGGGWNTEAFF
CDR3nt: TGTGCCAGCAGGGCGGGAGGGGGCTGGAACACTGAAGCTTTCTTT

v_gene: TRBV28
d_gene: TRBD2
j_gene: TRBJ2-1
abundance: NA
CDR3aa: CASSLPGTSGGEQFF
CDR3nt: TGTGCCAGCAGTTTACCCGGGACTAGCGGGGGGGAGCAGTTCTTC

v_gene: TRBV25-1
d_gene: NA
j_gene: TRBJ2-2
abundance: NA
CDR3aa: CASTTFSNTGELFF
CDR3nt: TGTGCCAGCACTACCTTTTCGAACACCGGGGAGCTGTTTTTT

v_gene: TRBV18
d_gene: TRBD1
j_gene: TRBJ2-7
abundance: NA
CDR3aa: CASLGGDTYEQYF
CDR3nt: TGTGCCAGCCTAGGGGGCGACACCTACGAGCAGTACTTC

v_gene: TRBV7-6
d_gene: NA
j_gene: TRBJ1-1
abundance: NA
CDR3aa: CASSLGGGGGEAFF
CDR3nt: TGTGCCAGCAGCTTAGGAGGCGGCGGGGGAGAAGCTTTCTTT

v_gene: TRBV18
d_gene: NA
j_gene: TRBJ2-7
abundance: once
CDR3aa: CASSPQELEQYF
CDR3nt: TGTGCCAGCTCACCACAAGAGTTGGAGCAGTACTTC

v_gene: TRBV5-6
d_gene: TRBD1
j_gene: TRBJ2-2
abundance: NA
CDR3aa: CASSFRDRTRGELFF
CDR3nt: TGTGCCAGCAGCTTCCGGGACAGAACTCGCGGGGAGCTGTTTTTT

v_gene: TRBV5-1
d_gene: NA
j_gene: TRBJ1-1
abundance: few
CDR3aa: CASSLDGTITEAFF
CDR3nt: TGCGCCAGCAGCTTGGACGGGACTATCACTGAAGCTTTCTTT

v_gene: TRBV9
d_gene: NA
j_gene: TRBJ2-1
abundance: NA
CDR3aa: CASRRDSTNEQFF
CDR3nt: TGTGCCAGCAGGAGGGACTCAACCAATGAGCAGTTCTTC

v_gene: TRBV18
d_gene: NA
j_gene: TRBJ2-1
abundance: NA
CDR3aa: CASSPAAYLNEQFF
CDR3nt: TGTGCCAGCTCACCAGCAGCGTACCTCAATGAGCAGTTCTTC

v_gene: TRBV7-6
d_gene: NA
j_gene: TRBJ1-5
abundance: NA
CDR3aa: CASSPRAGDQPQHF
CDR3nt: TGTGCCAGCAGCCCCCGGGCGGGTGATCAGCCCCAGCATTTT

v_gene: TRBV6-4
d_gene: TRBD1
j_gene: TRBJ1-1
abundance: NA
CDR3aa: CASSDGQGKAFF
CDR3nt: TGTGCCAGCAGTGACGGACAGGGGAAAGCTTTCTTT

v_gene: TRBV15
d_gene: NA
j_gene: TRBJ1-1
abundance: NA
CDR3aa: CATSTDRSTEAFF
CDR3nt: TGTGCCACCAGCACTGACAGGAGCACTGAAGCTTTCTTT

v_gene: TRBV10-3
d_gene: TRBD2
j_gene: TRBJ2-1
abundance: NA
CDR3aa: CAISSASGYNEQFF
CDR3nt: TGTGCCATCAGCTCGGCTAGCGGATACAATGAGCAGTTCTTC

v_gene: TRBV7-9
d_gene: TRBD2
j_gene: TRBJ2-1
abundance: NA
CDR3aa: CASSPTLPRREARYEQFF
CDR3nt: TGTGCCAGCAGCCCCACTCTTCCTCGGCGGGAGGCCAGATATGAGCAGTTCTTC

v_gene: TRBV18
d_gene: TRBD1
j_gene: TRBJ2-3
abundance: NA
CDR3aa: CASSPGTEGTQYF
CDR3nt: TGTGCCAGCTCCCCTGGGACAGAAGGTACGCAGTATTTT

v_gene: TRBV6-1
d_gene: NA
j_gene: TRBJ1-2
abundance: NA
CDR3aa: CASSERTAIRGYTF
CDR3nt: TGTGCCAGCAGCGAAAGGACAGCCATAAGGGGCTACACCTTC

v_gene: TRBV28
d_gene: NA
j_gene: TRBJ2-6
abundance: NA
CDR3aa: CASIASGSGANVLTF
CDR3nt: TGTGCCTCTATTGCCTCAGGATCTGGGGCCAACGTCCTGACTTTC

v_gene: TRBV5-1
d_gene: NA
j_gene: TRBJ2-7
abundance: NA
CDR3aa: CASSAPDRRNSYEQYF
CDR3nt: TGCGCCAGCAGCGCTCCCGACAGGCGGAACTCCTACGAGCAGTACTTC

v_gene: TRBV19
d_gene: TRBD1
j_gene: TRBJ2-7
abundance: NA
CDR3aa: CASSTHRGEDEQYF
CDR3nt: TGTGCCAGTAGTACCCACAGGGGGGAGGACGAGCAGTACTTC

v_gene: TRBV9
d_gene: NA
j_gene: TRBJ2-3
abundance: few
CDR3aa: CASSVGGNADTQYF
CDR3nt: TGTGCCAGCAGCGTAGGCGGGAATGCAGATACGCAGTATTTT

v_gene: TRBV19
d_gene: TRBD1
j_gene: TRBJ2-1
abundance: NA
CDR3aa: CASSPGTGGSYEQFF
CDR3nt: TGTGCCAGTAGTCCCGGGACAGGGGGCTCTTATGAGCAGTTCTTC

v_gene: TRBV19
d_gene: NA
j_gene: TRBJ1-5
abundance: few
CDR3aa: CASIARQGSNSQPQHF
CDR3nt: TGTGCCAGTATAGCGCGGCAGGGGTCGAATTCTCAGCCCCAGCATTTT

v_gene: TRBV30
d_gene: NA
j_gene: TRBJ2-7
abundance: NA
CDR3aa: CAWSLGGYEQYF
CDR3nt: TGTGCCTGGAGTCTAGGGGGCTACGAGCAGTACTTC

v_gene: TRBV27
d_gene: TRBD1
j_gene: TRBJ2-5
abundance: NA
CDR3aa: CASSSGQVARETQYF
CDR3nt: TGTGCCAGCAGTTCTGGACAGGTCGCAAGGGAGACCCAGTACTTC

v_gene: TRBV28
d_gene: TRBD2
j_gene: TRBJ2-1
abundance: NA
CDR3aa: CASITPLGGGSNYEQFF
CDR3nt: TGTGCCAGCATCACCCCCTTGGGCGGCGGGAGTAACTATGAGCAGTTCTTC

v_gene: TRBV5-4
d_gene: TRBD1
j_gene: TRBJ2-7
abundance: NA
CDR3aa: CASSLGTGRHEQYF
CDR3nt: TGTGCCAGCAGCTTGGGGACAGGGAGACACGAGCAGTACTTC

v_gene: TRBV28
d_gene: NA
j_gene: TRBJ2-7
abundance: NA
CDR3aa: CASSPQLLGFGEQYF
CDR3nt: TGTGCCAGCAGTCCCCAACTCCTCGGATTCGGGGAGCAGTACTTC

v_gene: TRBV28
d_gene: TRBD2
j_gene: TRBJ2-3
abundance: NA
CDR3aa: CASSFLAGGVTNTQYF
CDR3nt: TGTGCCAGCAGTTTCCTAGCGGGAGGGGTGACAAATACGCAGTATTTT

v_gene: TRBV5-1
d_gene: TRBD1
j_gene: TRBJ1-4
abundance: NA
CDR3aa: CASSRGTGRDEKLFF
CDR3nt: TGCGCCAGCAGCCGCGGGACAGGGCGAGATGAAAAACTGTTTTTT

v_gene: TRBV13
d_gene: TRBD2
j_gene: TRBJ2-5
abundance: NA
CDR3aa: CASSASGRETQYF
CDR3nt: TGTGCCAGCAGCGCTAGCGGGAGAGAGACCCAGTACTTC

v_gene: TRBV2
d_gene: NA
j_gene: TRBJ1-4
abundance: NA
CDR3aa: CASRGSNEKLFF
CDR3nt: TGTGCCAGCCGAGGGTCTAATGAAAAACTGTTTTTT

v_gene: TRBV19
d_gene: NA
j_gene: TRBJ1-5
abundance: NA
CDR3aa: CASSTGGLSLNQPQHF
CDR3nt: TGTGCCAGCTCGACTGGAGGGTTAAGCTTAAATCAGCCCCAGCATTTT

v_gene: TRBV28
d_gene: TRBD1
j_gene: TRBJ1-2
abundance: NA
CDR3aa: CASRRQGTDGYTF
CDR3nt: TGTGCCAGCAGAAGACAGGGGACGGATGGCTACACCTTC